These 8 T cell receptor beta chains came from one sample sequenced in a study of shared clonotypes between healthy human individuals. This table comes from immunoSEQ multiplex PCR, and its TCRdb copy is limited to in-frame clones, with some not included. Of hundreds of thousands of clones listed, approximately 79% are singletons. Sequencing was performed on memory CD4+ T cells sorted from blood. Subset of the sample: CD45RA-negative fraction. These receptors were obtained from a woman aged 25 to 39 in good health.

The chain is built from TRBV10-3 and TRBJ2-3, with 14 bases fitting TRBD2. This CDR3 has 17 residues. Germline values: CDR1 ENHRY, CDR2 SYGVKD. Trimming cost V 1 base and J 3 bases; bases outside gene matches: 3. The CDR3 spells CAISELTSGRGTDTQYF. CDR3 nucleotide sequence: TGTGCCATCAGTGAGTTGACTAGCGGGAGGGGGACAGATACGCAGTATTTT.

In its sample, this clone was seen once. V and J are TRBV19 and TRBJ1-2, with a possible D match to TRBD1 (5 bases). The germline V gene has CDR1 LNHDA and CDR2 SQIVND (reference sequence). The CDR3 has 13 amino acids. The V end was cut by 4 bases, the J end by 4 bases, with 10 bases between. CDR3 sequence: CASSTGSFYGYTF. In nucleotides, the CDR3 is TGTGCCAGTAGTACAGGGAGTTTCTATGGCTACACCTTC.

For the CDR3, the DNA is TGTGCCAGCAGCTCCCCCCGGGACAGTGGAAACACCATATATTTT. It encodes CASSSPRDSGNTIYF. The V and J genes are TRBV5-4 and TRBJ1-3; TRBD1 matches 7 bases. The CDR3 covers 15 residues. Germline lookup yields CDR1 SGHNT and CDR2 YYREEE (reference sequence). The V and J ends lost 3 bases and 3 bases, in that order; junction bases with no gene match: 6.

The rearrangement uses TRBV10-1 and TRBJ2-2; a weak D match, TRBD2 (7 bases). Germline V lookup: CDR1 WNHNN, CDR2 SYGVQD (reference sequence). With 1 base removed from V and 3 bases from J, the gap between germline ends came to 12 bases. The CDR3 runs 16 residues. The CDR3 DNA reads TGCGCCAGCAGTGAGTGGGGGGGGCGAGACACCGGGGAGCTGTTTTTT. Translating gives CASSEWGGRDTGELFF.

This clone was detected many times. J is TRBJ2-6 and V is TRBV4-2; 9 bases are a match to TRBD1. The CDR3 sequence is 17 residues long. V gave up 0 bases and J gave up 2 bases; unmatched junction bases: 2. CDR1 is LGHNA, CDR2 YNFKEQ, per germline. In DNA form, the CDR3 reads TGTGCCAGCAGCCAAGATGACAGGGGGGCTGGGGCCAACGTCCTGACTTTC. The encoded protein is CASSQDDRGAGANVLTF.

The J gene is TRBJ2-2, the V gene TRBV4-1, with 12 nucleotides matching TRBD2. With V trimmed by 0 bases and J by 3 bases, 11 bases remained unmatched. Germline V gives CDR1 MGHRA, CDR2 YSYEKL. This CDR3 region has 20 residues. The CDR3 reads CASSQDIVASGRAHTGELFF. Here the CDR3 DNA reads TGCGCCAGCAGCCAAGATATTGTGGCTAGCGGGAGGGCCCACACCGGGGAGCTGTTTTTT.

The chain employs TRBV5-4 and TRBJ1-6; TRBD1 might be the D (5 bases). Germline loops: CDR1 SGHNT, CDR2 YYREEE (reference sequence). The V end lost 2 bases, the J end lost 7 bases, and 16 bases lay between the germline ends. The CDR3 is made up of 16 amino acids. The CDR3 protein is CASSFGEPRGNSPLHF. The CDR3 bases are TGTGCCAGCAGCTTCGGGGAGCCGAGGGGAAATTCACCCCTCCACTTT.

The V gene is TRBV6-1, the J gene TRBJ1-1; the D gene is possibly TRBD1 (5 bases). This CDR3 contains 17 residues. Germline CDR1 MNHNS, CDR2 SASEGT. The germline V and J ends were trimmed by 3 bases and 4 bases, with 21 bases remaining between them. As DNA, the CDR3 is TGTGCCAGCAGTGAGCAGAGCTGGGGGGTATTTGGCACTGAAGCTTTCTTT. It translates to CASSEQSWGVFGTEAFF.